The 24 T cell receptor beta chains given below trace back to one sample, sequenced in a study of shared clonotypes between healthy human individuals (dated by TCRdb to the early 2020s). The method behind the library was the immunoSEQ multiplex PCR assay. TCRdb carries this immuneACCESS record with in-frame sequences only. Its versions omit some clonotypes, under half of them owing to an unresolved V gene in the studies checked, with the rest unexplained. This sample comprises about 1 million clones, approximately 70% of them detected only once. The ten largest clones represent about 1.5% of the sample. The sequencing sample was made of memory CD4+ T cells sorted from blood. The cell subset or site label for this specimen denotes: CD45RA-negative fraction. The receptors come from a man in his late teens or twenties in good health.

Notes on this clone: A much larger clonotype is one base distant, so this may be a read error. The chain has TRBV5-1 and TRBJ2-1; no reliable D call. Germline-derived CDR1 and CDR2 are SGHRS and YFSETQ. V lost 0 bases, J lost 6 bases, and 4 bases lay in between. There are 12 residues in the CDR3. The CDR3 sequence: CASSLVLNEQFF. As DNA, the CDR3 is TGCGCCAGCAGCTTGGTGCTCAATGAGCAGTTCTTC.

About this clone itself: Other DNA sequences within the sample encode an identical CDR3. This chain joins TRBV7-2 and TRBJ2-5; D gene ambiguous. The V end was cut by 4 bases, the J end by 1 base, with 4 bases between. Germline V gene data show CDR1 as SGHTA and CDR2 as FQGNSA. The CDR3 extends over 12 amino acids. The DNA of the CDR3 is TGTGCCAGCAGCTGGGGCCAAGAGACCCAGTACTTC. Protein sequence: CASSWGQETQYF.

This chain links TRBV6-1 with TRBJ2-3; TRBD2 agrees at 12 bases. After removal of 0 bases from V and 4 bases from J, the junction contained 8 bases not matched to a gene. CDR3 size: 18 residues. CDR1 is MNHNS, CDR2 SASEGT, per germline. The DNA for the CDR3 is TGTGCCAGCAGTGAAGCCCTCCTAGCGGGGGGGCAAGCAGATACGCAGTATTTT. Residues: CASSEALLAGGQADTQYF.

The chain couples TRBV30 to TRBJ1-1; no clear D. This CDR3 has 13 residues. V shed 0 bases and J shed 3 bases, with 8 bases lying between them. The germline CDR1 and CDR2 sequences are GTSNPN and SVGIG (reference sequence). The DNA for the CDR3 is TGTGCCTGGAGTGTGATGCGGGACACTGAAGCTTTCTTT. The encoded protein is CAWSVMRDTEAFF.

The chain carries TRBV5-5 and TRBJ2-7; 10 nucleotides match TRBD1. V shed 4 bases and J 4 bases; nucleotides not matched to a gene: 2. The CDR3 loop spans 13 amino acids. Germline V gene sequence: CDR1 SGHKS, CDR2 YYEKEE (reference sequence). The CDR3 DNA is TGTGCCAGCAGCCGGGACAGGGGATACGAGCAGTACTTC. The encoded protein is CASSRDRGYEQYF.

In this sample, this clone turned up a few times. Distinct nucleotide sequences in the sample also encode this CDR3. The CDR3 region is CASRQGSGNTIYF. CDR3 coding DNA: TGTGCCAGCAGACAGGGATCTGGAAACACCATATATTTT. The genes are TRBV6-5 and TRBJ1-3; tentatively, D is TRBD1 (6 bases). CDR1 MNHEY and CDR2 SVGAGI come from the germline V gene. The CDR3 is 13 amino acids. The V end lost 6 bases, the J end lost 1 base, and 7 bases lay between the germline ends.

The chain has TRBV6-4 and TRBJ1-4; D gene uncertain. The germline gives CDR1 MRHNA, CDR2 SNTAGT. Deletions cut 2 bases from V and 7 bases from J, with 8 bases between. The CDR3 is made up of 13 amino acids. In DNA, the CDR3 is TGTGCCAGCAGTGACCGGCCGGGTGAAAAACTGTTTTTT. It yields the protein CASSDRPGEKLFF.

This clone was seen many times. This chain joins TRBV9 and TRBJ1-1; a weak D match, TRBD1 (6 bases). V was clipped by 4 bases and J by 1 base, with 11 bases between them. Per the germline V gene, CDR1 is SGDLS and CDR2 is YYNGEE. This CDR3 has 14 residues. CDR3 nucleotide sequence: TGTGCCAGCAGCCATGACAGGACGAACACTGAAGCTTTCTTT. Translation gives CASSHDRTNTEAFF.

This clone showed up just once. This CDR3 is CASSAGTGTNEQFF. The DNA of the CDR3 is TGCGCCAGCAGCGCCGGGACAGGGACGAATGAGCAGTTCTTC. The J gene is TRBJ2-1, the V gene TRBV5-1, with 9 bases aligning to TRBD1. After removal of 4 bases from V and 7 bases from J, the junction contained 6 bases not matched to a gene. The CDR3 has 14 residues. CDR1 SGHRS and CDR2 YFSETQ come from the germline V gene.

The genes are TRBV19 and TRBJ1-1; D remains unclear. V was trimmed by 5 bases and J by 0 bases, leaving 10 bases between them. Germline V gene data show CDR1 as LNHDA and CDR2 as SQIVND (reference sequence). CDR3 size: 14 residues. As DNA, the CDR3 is TGTGCCAGTAGTGGAGTAGATTTGAACACTGAAGCTTTCTTT. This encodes CASSGVDLNTEAFF.

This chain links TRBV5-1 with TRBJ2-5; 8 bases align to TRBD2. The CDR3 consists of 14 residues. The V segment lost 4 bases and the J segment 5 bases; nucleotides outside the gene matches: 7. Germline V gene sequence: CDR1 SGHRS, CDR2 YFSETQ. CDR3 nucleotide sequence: TGCGCCAGCAGCCCAGGGTCGGGGGGGGAGACCCAGTACTTC. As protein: CASSPGSGGETQYF.

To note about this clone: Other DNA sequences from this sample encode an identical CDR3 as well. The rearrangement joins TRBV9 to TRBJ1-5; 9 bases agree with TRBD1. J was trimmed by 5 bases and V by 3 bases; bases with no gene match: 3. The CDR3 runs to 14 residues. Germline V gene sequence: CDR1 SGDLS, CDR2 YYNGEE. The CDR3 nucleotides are TGTGCCAGCAGCGCGGGACAGGGCGATCAGCCCCAGCATTTT. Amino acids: CASSAGQGDQPQHF. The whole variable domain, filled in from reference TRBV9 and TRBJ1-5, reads DSGVTQTPKHLITATGQRVTLRCSPRSGDLSVYWYQQSLDQGLQFLIQYYNGEERAKGNILERFSAQQFPDLHSELNLSSLELGDSALYFCASSAGQGDQPQHFGDGTRLSIL.

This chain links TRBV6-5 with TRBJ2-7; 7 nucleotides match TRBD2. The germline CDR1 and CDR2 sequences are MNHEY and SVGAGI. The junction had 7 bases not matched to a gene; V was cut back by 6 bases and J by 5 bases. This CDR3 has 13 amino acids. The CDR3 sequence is CASSRGLGDEQYF. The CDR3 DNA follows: TGTGCCAGCAGCCGAGGACTAGGCGACGAGCAGTACTTC.

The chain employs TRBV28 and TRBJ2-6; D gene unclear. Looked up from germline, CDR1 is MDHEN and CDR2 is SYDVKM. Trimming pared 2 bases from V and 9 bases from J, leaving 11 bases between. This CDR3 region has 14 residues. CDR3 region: CASSLASIGNVLTF. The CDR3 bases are TGTGCCAGCAGTTTAGCATCGATCGGCAACGTCCTGACTTTC.

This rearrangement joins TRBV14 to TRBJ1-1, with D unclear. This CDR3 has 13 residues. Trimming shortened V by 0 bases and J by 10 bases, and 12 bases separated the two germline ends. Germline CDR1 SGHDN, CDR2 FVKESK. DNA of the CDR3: TGTGCCAGCAGCCAAGAGTCCTGGATAAGAGCTTTCTTT. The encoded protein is CASSQESWIRAFF.

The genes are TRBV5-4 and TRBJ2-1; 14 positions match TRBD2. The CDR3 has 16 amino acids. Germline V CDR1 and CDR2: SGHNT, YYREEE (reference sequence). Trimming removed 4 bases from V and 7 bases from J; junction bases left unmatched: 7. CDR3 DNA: TGTGCCAGCAGCACAGGACTAGCGGGGGGAAGGAATGAGCAGTTCTTC. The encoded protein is CASSTGLAGGRNEQFF.

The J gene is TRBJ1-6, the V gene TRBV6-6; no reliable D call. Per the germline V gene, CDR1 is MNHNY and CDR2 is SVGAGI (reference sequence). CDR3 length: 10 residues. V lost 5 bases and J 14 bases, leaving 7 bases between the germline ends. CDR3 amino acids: CASSASTLHF. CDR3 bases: TGTGCCAGCAGTGCCAGTACCCTCCACTTT.

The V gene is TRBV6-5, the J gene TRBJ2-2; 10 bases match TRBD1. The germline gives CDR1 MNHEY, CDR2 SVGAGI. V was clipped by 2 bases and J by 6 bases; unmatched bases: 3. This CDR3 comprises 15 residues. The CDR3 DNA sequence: TGTGCCAGCAGTTACGCCGGGACAGGGGCCGGGGAGCTGTTTTTT. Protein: CASSYAGTGAGELFF.

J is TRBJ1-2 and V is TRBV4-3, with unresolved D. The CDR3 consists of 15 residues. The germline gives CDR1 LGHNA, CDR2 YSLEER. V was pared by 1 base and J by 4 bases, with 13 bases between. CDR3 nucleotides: TGCGCCAGCAGCCAAGTCGCGGGAGGACTCTATGGCTACACCTTC. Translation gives CASSQVAGGLYGYTF.

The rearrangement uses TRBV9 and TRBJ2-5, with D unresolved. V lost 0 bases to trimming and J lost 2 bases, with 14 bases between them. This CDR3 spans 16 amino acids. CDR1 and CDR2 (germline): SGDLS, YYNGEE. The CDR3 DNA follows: TGTGCCAGCAGCGTAGGTATTCGTGCCGCACAAGAGACCCAGTACTTC. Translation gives CASSVGIRAAQETQYF.

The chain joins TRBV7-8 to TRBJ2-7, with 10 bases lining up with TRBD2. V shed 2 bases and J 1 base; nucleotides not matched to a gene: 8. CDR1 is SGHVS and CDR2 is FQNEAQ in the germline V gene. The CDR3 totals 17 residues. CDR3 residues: CASSLSSGRAGSYEQYF. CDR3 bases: TGTGCCAGCAGCTTAAGCAGCGGGAGGGCCGGTTCCTACGAGCAGTACTTC.

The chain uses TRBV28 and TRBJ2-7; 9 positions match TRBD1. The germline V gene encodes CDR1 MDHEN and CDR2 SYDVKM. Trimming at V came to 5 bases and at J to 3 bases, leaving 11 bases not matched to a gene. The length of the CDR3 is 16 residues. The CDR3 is CASSRVTGTGIYEQYF. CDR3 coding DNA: TGTGCCAGCAGTCGCGTGACCGGGACAGGGATCTACGAGCAGTACTTC.

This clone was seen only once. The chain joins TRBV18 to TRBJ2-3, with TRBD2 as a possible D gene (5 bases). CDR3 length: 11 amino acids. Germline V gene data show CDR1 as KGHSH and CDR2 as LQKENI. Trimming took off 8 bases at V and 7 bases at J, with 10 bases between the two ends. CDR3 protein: CASTRTYTQYF. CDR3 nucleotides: TGTGCCAGCACGCGGACTTATACGCAGTATTTT.

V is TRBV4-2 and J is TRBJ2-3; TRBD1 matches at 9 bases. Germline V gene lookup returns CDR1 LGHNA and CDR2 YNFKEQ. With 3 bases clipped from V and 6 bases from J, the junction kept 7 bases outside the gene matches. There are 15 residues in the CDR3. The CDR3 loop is CASSHPGQGVDTQYF. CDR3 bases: TGTGCCAGCAGCCACCCGGGACAGGGCGTGGATACGCAGTATTTT.